These 8 T cell receptor beta chains were all obtained from the same sample, sequenced in a study of blood T cell repertoires in COVID-19. Clones were read by immunoSEQ multiplex PCR, and TCRdb kept only the in-frame ones, dropping some. Of 300,000 or so clones listed, about 86% are singletons. The material sequenced was PBMCs or T cells enriched from blood (not recorded which). Receptors originate from a woman between 35 and 50 years old with acute COVID-19.

This chain uses TRBV5-4 with TRBJ1-2; 12 bases match TRBD1. From germline, CDR1 is SGHNT and CDR2 YYREEE (reference sequence). J was trimmed by 8 bases and V by 4 bases; bases with no gene match: 12. The CDR3 is 16 residues long. CDR3 region: CASSPSLGQGAMGYTF. The CDR3 DNA follows: TGTGCCAGCAGCCCCTCGTTGGGACAGGGGGCCATGGGCTACACCTTC.

The V and J genes are TRBV4-3 and TRBJ1-2, with 7 bases lining up with TRBD1. V shed 2 bases and J 3 bases; nucleotides not matched to a gene: 3. The CDR3 consists of 14 residues. The germline V gene has CDR1 LGHNA and CDR2 YSLEER. CDR3 sequence reads: CASSQNDRDYGYTF. The DNA for the CDR3 is TGCGCCAGCAGCCAAAATGACAGGGACTATGGCTACACCTTC.

CDR3 in amino acids: CASTPAGSGGDNEQFF. The CDR3 region has the DNA TGTGCCAGCACCCCGGCTGGTAGCGGGGGAGACAATGAGCAGTTCTTC. V gene TRBV7-9 combines with J gene TRBJ2-1; 9 bases map to TRBD2. The CDR3 is made up of 16 amino acids. Germline V gene sequence: CDR1 SEHNR, CDR2 FQNEAQ (reference sequence). Losses at the gene ends were 7 bases for V and 5 bases for J; bases not matched to a gene: 12.

This chain links TRBV7-2 with TRBJ1-5, with D possibly matching TRBD1 (6 bases). CDR1 is SGHTA and CDR2 is FQGNSA in the germline V gene. CDR3 size: 17 residues. V was shortened by 2 bases and J by 3 bases, with 17 bases between the two germline ends. This CDR3 is CASSLRAGVLDNQPQHF. The CDR3 DNA follows: TGTGCCAGCAGCTTACGGGCAGGGGTTTTAGACAATCAGCCCCAGCATTTT.

This clone came up a few times. The chain couples TRBV6-5 to TRBJ1-2, with TRBD1 matching over 7 bases. The trim removed 6 bases at V and 5 bases at J, leaving 12 bases unmatched. Germline CDR1 and CDR2: MNHEY and SVGAGI. The CDR3 is 15 amino acids. The CDR3 is CASRNRDSERYGYTF. DNA for the CDR3: TGTGCCAGCAGAAACCGGGACAGCGAGAGGTATGGCTACACCTTC.

This chain links TRBV5-6 with TRBJ1-2, with D unclear. V dropped 4 bases and J dropped 8 bases, with 12 bases sitting between them. The CDR3 spans 12 residues. Germline V CDR1 and CDR2: SGHDT, YYEEEE. The DNA for the CDR3 is TGTGCCAGCAGCCCCCAGGCGGGGGGCTACACCTTC. It is translated as CASSPQAGGYTF.

The chain is built from TRBV11-2 and TRBJ2-3; perhaps TRBD2 as D (6 bases). The CDR3 has 15 residues. V lost 3 bases and J 4 bases, leaving 14 bases between the germline ends. Looked up from germline, CDR1 is SGHAT and CDR2 is FQNNGV. The CDR3 here is CASSFRPDYPDTQYF. In DNA, the CDR3 is TGTGCCAGCAGCTTTAGGCCGGACTACCCAGATACGCAGTATTTT.

This clone occurred a few times. The chain combines TRBV5-1 with TRBJ1-2, with 11 bases matching TRBD1. The CDR3 totals 15 residues. Germline CDR1 is SGHRS and CDR2 is YFSETQ. The V gene end was trimmed by 4 bases and the J gene end by 7 bases; junction bases not matched to a gene: 9. This chain's CDR3 is CASSTGQGAPPGYTF. The CDR3 DNA follows: TGCGCCAGCAGCACCGGACAGGGGGCGCCGCCTGGCTACACCTTC.